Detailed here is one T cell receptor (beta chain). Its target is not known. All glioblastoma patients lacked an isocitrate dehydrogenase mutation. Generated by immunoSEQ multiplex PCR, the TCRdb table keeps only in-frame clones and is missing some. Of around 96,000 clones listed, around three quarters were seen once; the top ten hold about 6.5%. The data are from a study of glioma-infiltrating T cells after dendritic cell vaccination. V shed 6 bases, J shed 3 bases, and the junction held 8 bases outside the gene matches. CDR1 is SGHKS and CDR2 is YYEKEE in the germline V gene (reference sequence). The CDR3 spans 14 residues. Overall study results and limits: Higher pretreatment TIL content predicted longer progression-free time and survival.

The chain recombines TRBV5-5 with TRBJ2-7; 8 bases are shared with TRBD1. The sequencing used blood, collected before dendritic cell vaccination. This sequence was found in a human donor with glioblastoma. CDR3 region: CASNSGTGYYEQYF. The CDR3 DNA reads TGTGCCAGCAACTCCGGGACAGGTTACTACGAGCAGTACTTC.